One sample yielded the 19 T cell receptor beta chains listed below, sequenced in a study of shared clonotypes between healthy human individuals (dated by TCRdb to the early 2020s). Receptors were amplified or captured by the immunoSEQ multiplex PCR assay. Entries here come from immuneACCESS through TCRdb and include only in-frame sequences with V and J called. Some clones fail to appear in such tables; in the studies checked, an unresolved V gene covers under half of the shortfall, and the cause of the remainder is unknown. The sample records under 850,000 clones, 80% to 95% of which are singletons. The top ten clones comprise more than 20% of the sample. CD8 naive samples consisted of CD45RO-negative cells that were positively selected for CCR7, yielding a CD45RA+CCR7+ population without TemRA cells. The sample taken for sequencing was naive CD8+ T cells sorted from blood. This sample's cell subset or site label indicates: CD45RA+CCR7+. The receptor source for this set is a man aged 25 to 40 in good health.

The chain carries TRBV7-2 and TRBJ2-1; D not certain. Per germline, CDR1 SGHTA and CDR2 FQGNSA. Trimming cost V 5 bases and J 4 bases, with 6 bases left between them. The CDR3 spans 12 residues. The CDR3, as DNA: TGTGCCAGCAGCGAGGAATACAATGAGCAGTTCTTC. Translated: CASSEEYNEQFF.

The rearrangement links TRBV4-1 to TRBJ2-2; tentatively, D is TRBD1 (6 bases). Germline V gene data show CDR1 as MGHRA and CDR2 as YSYEKL. The CDR3 is 15 amino acids. V gave up 4 bases and J gave up 1 base, with 10 bases separating them. The CDR3 nucleotides are TGCGCCAGCAGCCGTCCGGGACAGAACACCGGGGAGCTGTTTTTT. Protein: CASSRPGQNTGELFF.

The chain combines TRBV7-6 with TRBJ2-2, with D unclear. The V end lost 5 bases, the J end lost 3 bases, and 19 bases lay between the germline ends. The CDR3 runs to 17 residues. Germline CDR1 is SGHVS and CDR2 is FNYEAQ. Here the CDR3 DNA reads TGTGCCAGCAGCGGGGAATTGGCTGGGTACGACACCGGGGAGCTGTTTTTT. This translates into CASSGELAGYDTGELFF.

This chain joins TRBV29-1 and TRBJ2-7; D is undetermined. Germline loops: CDR1 SQVTM, CDR2 ANQGSEA. The CDR3 loop spans 14 amino acids. Trimming cost V 1 base and J 2 bases, with 12 bases left between them. CDR3: CSVEGKGGPYEQYF. In nucleotides, the CDR3 is TGCAGCGTTGAAGGTAAGGGCGGTCCCTACGAGCAGTACTTC.

The chain links TRBV27 to TRBJ2-3, with a possible D match to TRBD1 (6 bases). Germline V gene data show CDR1 as MNHEY and CDR2 as SMNVEV (reference sequence). Trimming pared 2 bases from V and 4 bases from J, leaving 10 bases between. This CDR3 has 14 residues. The CDR3 nucleotides read TGTGCCAGCAGTTTAGGGTGGGGGCCAGATACGCAGTATTTT. As protein: CASSLGWGPDTQYF.

The chain employs TRBV6-6 and TRBJ1-2; D is perhaps TRBD1 (5 bases). Germline V CDR1 and CDR2: MNHNY, SVGAGI (reference sequence). The CDR3 covers 13 residues. V was pared by 10 bases and J by 4 bases, with 16 bases between. CDR3 bases: TGTGCCACAACGGAGGGGCTTCTCTATGGCTACACCTTC. Its translation is CATTEGLLYGYTF.

V and J are TRBV5-1 and TRBJ1-2; perhaps TRBD1 as D (5 bases). This CDR3 is 14 amino acids long. The germline V gene has CDR1 SGHRS and CDR2 YFSETQ. Trimming cost V 3 bases and J 6 bases, with 15 bases left between them. Here the CDR3 reads CASSSSQDPHGYTF. The CDR3 DNA sequence: TGCGCCAGCAGCTCCTCACAGGACCCCCATGGCTACACCTTC.

This sequence joins TRBV27 and TRBJ2-1, with D unresolved. Trimming cost V 1 base and J 5 bases, with 9 bases left between them. The CDR3 extends over 14 amino acids. Germline assignment: CDR1 MNHEY and CDR2 SMNVEV (reference sequence). The CDR3 nucleotides are TGTGCCAGCAGTTTATTTTGGTCGGACAATGAGCAGTTCTTC. This codes for CASSLFWSDNEQFF.

This clone was seen just once. J is TRBJ2-7 and V is TRBV6-1; 8 nucleotides line up with TRBD2. Germline values: CDR1 MNHNS, CDR2 SASEGT. This CDR3 is 16 amino acids long. V shed 3 bases and J 6 bases; nucleotides not matched to a gene: 13. CDR3 residues: CASSEVRREAHREQYF. CDR3 DNA: TGTGCCAGCAGTGAGGTTCGGCGGGAGGCCCACCGCGAGCAGTACTTC.

The chain links TRBV6-6 to TRBJ2-7; D is unclear. Germline values: CDR1 MNHNY, CDR2 SVGAGI (reference sequence). This CDR3 has 13 residues. Trimming removed 0 bases at V and 5 bases at J, with 8 bases between. CDR3 in DNA: TGTGCCAGCAGTTACTCCCAAGCCCACGAGCAGTACTTC. Its translation: CASSYSQAHEQYF.

V usage is TRBV6-6 and J usage is TRBJ2-7, with unresolved D. The CDR3 is made up of 15 amino acids. In germline, CDR1 is MNHNY, CDR2 SVGAGI (reference sequence). Trimming took 2 bases from V and 2 from J, leaving 13 bases between them. The CDR3 DNA reads as TGTGCCAGCAGTTACGGGGTAGGGTCAACCTACGAGCAGTACTTC. It specifies CASSYGVGSTYEQYF.

The CDR3 DNA is TGTGCCAGCAGCTTGACGGGGGCCACTAGCACAGATACGCAGTATTTT. Its translation: CASSLTGATSTDTQYF. The chain employs TRBV5-8 and TRBJ2-3; either TRBD1 or TRBD2 may fit D (6 bases each). Per the germline V gene, CDR1 is SGHTS and CDR2 is YDEGEE. The CDR3 length is 16 residues. The V and J ends lost 1 base and 0 bases respectively, with 12 bases between them.

This chain's CDR3 is CASSQGAVSSYNEQFF. The CDR3 nucleotides are TGTGCCAGCAGCCAAGGAGCGGTGAGCTCCTACAATGAGCAGTTCTTC. The V call is TRBV14, the J call TRBJ2-1; tentative D call: TRBD2 (5 bases). Germline values: CDR1 SGHDN, CDR2 FVKESK. V was pared by 1 base and J by 0 bases, with 10 bases between. The CDR3 sequence is 16 residues long.

The chain combines TRBV5-1 with TRBJ2-3; 7 bases fit TRBD2. From germline, CDR1 is SGHRS and CDR2 YFSETQ. CDR3 length: 15 amino acids. Trimming cost V 1 base and J 0 bases; bases outside gene matches: 2. The CDR3 DNA reads TGCGCCAGCAGCTTGAAAGCGGGAAGCACAGATACGCAGTATTTT. It specifies CASSLKAGSTDTQYF.

The chain joins TRBV7-9 to TRBJ2-3, with TRBD2 identical over 9 bases. This CDR3 spans 14 amino acids. Germline trimming cut 10 bases from V and 3 bases from J; bases unmatched to any gene: 8. CDR1 SEHNR and CDR2 FQNEAQ come from the germline V gene (reference sequence). The CDR3 DNA reads as TGTGCCATCCCTAGCGGGGAGGGGACAGATACGCAGTATTTT. This translates into CAIPSGEGTDTQYF.

The chain joins TRBV5-1 to TRBJ2-7; 10 nucleotides align to TRBD2. The CDR3 extends over 15 amino acids. In germline, CDR1 is SGHRS, CDR2 YFSETQ. The V and J ends lost 8 bases and 4 bases, in that order; junction bases with no gene match: 12. As DNA, the CDR3 is TGCGCCAGTAGAGCTTGGATTAGCGGGAGGTACGAGCAGTACTTC. Protein product: CASRAWISGRYEQYF.

This clone occurred once. The chain couples TRBV7-9 to TRBJ2-7, with 9 bases lining up with TRBD2. The length of the CDR3 is 14 residues. Germline loops: CDR1 SEHNR, CDR2 FQNEAQ (reference sequence). Germline trimming cut 3 bases from V and 2 bases from J; bases unmatched to any gene: 2. CDR3 bases: TGTGCCAGCAGCTTGTCTAGCGGGACCTACGAGCAGTACTTC. Protein product: CASSLSSGTYEQYF.

In the case of this clone: This sample also contains other DNA sequences that code for the same CDR3. The chain recombines TRBV5-6 with TRBJ2-7, with D unresolved. Germline V gene lookup returns CDR1 SGHDT and CDR2 YYEEEE. This CDR3 has 11 residues. Trimming removed 4 bases from V and 1 base from J, with 3 bases in between. Here the CDR3 reads CASSTSYEQYF. The CDR3 DNA is TGTGCCAGCAGCACTTCCTACGAGCAGTACTTC.

The chain combines TRBV4-1 with TRBJ2-3; 8 nucleotides align to TRBD1. V shed 10 bases, J shed 3 bases, and the junction held 15 bases outside the gene matches. Germline V gene lookup returns CDR1 MGHRA and CDR2 YSYEKL. The CDR3 is 16 amino acids. DNA of the CDR3: TGCGCCACCAAGCCAGAGGACAGGGACTGGACAGATACGCAGTATTTT. Residues: CATKPEDRDWTDTQYF.